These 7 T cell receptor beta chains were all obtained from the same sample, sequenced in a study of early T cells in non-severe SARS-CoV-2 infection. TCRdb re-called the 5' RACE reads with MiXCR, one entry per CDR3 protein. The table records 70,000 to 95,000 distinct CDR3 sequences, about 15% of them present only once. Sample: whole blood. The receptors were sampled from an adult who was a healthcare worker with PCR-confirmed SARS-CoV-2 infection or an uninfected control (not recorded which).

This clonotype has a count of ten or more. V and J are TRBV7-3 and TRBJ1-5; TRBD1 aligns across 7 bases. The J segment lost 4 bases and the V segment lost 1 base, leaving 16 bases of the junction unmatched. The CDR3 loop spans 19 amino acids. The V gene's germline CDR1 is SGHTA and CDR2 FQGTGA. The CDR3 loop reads CASSLSVFWAGGPNQPQHF. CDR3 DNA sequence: TGTGCCAGCAGCTTAAGTGTTTTCTGGGCAGGGGGTCCTAATCAGCCCCAGCATTTT.

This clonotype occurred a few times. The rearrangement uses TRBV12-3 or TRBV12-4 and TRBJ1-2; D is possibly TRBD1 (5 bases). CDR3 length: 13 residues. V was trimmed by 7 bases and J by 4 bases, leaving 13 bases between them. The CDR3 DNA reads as TGTGCCAGCAAGGGCAGGGAGGTCTATGGCTACACCTTC. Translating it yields CASKGREVYGYTF.

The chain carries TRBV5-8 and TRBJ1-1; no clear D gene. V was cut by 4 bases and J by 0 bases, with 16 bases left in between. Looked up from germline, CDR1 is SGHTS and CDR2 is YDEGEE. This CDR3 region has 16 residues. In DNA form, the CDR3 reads TGTGCCAGCAGCCCCGGACGGTTCCTCATGAACACTGAAGCTTTCTTT. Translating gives CASSPGRFLMNTEAFF. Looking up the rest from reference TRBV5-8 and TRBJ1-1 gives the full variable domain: EAGVTQSPTHLIKTRGQQATLRCSPISGHTSVYWYQQALGLGLQFLLWYDEGEERNRGNFPPRFSGRQFPNYSSELNVNALELEDSALYLCASSPGRFLMNTEAFFGQGTRLTVV.

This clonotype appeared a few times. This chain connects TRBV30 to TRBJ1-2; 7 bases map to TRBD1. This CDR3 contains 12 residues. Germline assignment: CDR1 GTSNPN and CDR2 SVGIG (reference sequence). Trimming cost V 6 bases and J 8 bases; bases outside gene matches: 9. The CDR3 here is CACHGQEGGYTF. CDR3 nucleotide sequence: TGTGCCTGCCACGGACAGGAAGGAGGCTACACCTTC.

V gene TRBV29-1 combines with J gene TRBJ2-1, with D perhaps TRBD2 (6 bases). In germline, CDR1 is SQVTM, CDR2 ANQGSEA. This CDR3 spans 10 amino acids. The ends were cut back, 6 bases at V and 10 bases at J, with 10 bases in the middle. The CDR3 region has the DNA TGCAGCGTGGAGACTAGAGAGCAGTTCTTC. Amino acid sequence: CSVETREQFF.

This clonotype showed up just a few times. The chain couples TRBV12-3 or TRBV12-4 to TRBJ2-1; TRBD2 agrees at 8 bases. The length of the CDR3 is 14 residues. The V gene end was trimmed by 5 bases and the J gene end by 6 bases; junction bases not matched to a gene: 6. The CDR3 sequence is CASSRARGGNEQFF. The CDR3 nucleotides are TGTGCCAGCAGTCGCGCCCGGGGGGGCAATGAGCAGTTCTTC.

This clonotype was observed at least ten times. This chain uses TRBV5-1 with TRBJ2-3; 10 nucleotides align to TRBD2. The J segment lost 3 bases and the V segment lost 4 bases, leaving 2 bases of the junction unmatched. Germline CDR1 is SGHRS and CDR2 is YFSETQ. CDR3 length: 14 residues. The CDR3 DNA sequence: TGCGCCAGCAGCCCGGGACTAGCGACAGATACGCAGTATTTT. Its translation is CASSPGLATDTQYF.